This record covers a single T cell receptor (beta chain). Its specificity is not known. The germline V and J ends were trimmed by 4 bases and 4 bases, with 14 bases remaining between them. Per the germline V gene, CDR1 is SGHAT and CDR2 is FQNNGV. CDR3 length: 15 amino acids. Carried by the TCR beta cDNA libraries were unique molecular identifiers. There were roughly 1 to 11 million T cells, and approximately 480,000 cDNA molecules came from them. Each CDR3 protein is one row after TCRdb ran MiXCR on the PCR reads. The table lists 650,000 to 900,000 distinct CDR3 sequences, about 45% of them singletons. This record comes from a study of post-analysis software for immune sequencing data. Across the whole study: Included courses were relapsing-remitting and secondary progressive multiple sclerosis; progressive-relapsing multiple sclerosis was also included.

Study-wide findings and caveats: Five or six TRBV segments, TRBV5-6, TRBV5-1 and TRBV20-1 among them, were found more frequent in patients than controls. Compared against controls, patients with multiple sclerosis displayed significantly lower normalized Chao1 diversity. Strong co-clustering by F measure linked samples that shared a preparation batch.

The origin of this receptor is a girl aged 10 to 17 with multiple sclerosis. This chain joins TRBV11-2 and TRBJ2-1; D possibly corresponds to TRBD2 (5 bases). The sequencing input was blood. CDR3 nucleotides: TGTGCCAGCAGCTCTCCAGCGGAGCCGTACAATGAGCAGTTCTTC. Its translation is CASSSPAEPYNEQFF.